This T cell receptor beta chain was captured in a study of blood T cell repertoires in COVID-19. Authors' methods: Quantification of nucleated cells was approximated via reference gene primer amplification. Some clones are missing from TCRdb's copy, which holds only in-frame ones; the method was immunoSEQ multiplex PCR. The V and J calls and clone size were taken over from that table, and D and trimming were inferred from the DNA. The table shows about 190,000 clones, with about four fifths occurring only once. This clone came up a few times. Sequencing input: peripheral blood. The source of this sequence is a man aged 60 to 75 with acute or convalescent COVID-19.

The CDR3 spells CSASGRYGYTF. CDR3 nucleotides: TGCAGTGCTAGTGGGAGGTATGGCTACACCTTC. The chain carries TRBV20-1 and TRBJ1-2; D remains ambiguous. CDR3 length equals 11 residues. Per germline, CDR1 DFQATT and CDR2 SNEGSKA (reference sequence). V gave up 3 bases and J gave up 5 bases, with 7 bases separating them.